The 5 T cell receptor beta chains presented below share a single source sample, sequenced in a study of T-cell memory formation after mild COVID-19. TCRdb called the 5' RACE reads again in MiXCR, with one record for every CDR3 protein. In the table there are about 470,000 distinct CDR3 sequences, roughly 20% of which are singletons. The sample was PBMCs or a T cell subset sorted from them (not recorded which). These receptors were collected from an adult woman who had mild COVID-19 (a few samples of this study predate the infection). Cell type and time point are not known.

This clonotype was counted a few times. The chain links TRBV7-2 to TRBJ2-7, with 8 bases identical to TRBD1. The germline CDR1 and CDR2 sequences are SGHTA and FQGNSA. The CDR3 is made up of 14 amino acids. With 5 bases clipped from V and 3 bases from J, the junction kept 6 bases outside the gene matches. CDR3 residues: CASSRWTGYYEQYF. The CDR3, as DNA: TGTGCCAGCAGCCGTTGGACAGGGTACTACGAGCAGTACTTC.

This chain connects TRBV5-1 to TRBJ1-6; TRBD1 aligns across 7 bases. This CDR3 spans 16 amino acids. CDR1 and CDR2 from the germline V gene are SGHRS and YFSETQ. V lost 5 bases to trimming and J lost 10 bases; unmatched junction nucleotides: 15. CDR3 in DNA: TGCGCCAGCAGTTCCTCCTCCGGGACAGCGAAATCACCCCTCCACTTT. It is translated as CASSSSSGTAKSPLHF. Complete variable domain (other parts from reference TRBV5-1 and TRBJ1-6): KAGVTQTPRYLIKTRGQQVTLSCSPISGHRSVSWYQQTPGQGLQFLFEYFSETQRNKGNFPGRFSGRQFSNSRSEMNVSTLELGDSALYLCASSSSSGTAKSPLHFGNGTRLTVT.

The V call is TRBV14, the J call TRBJ2-5; D not certain. V lost 1 base and J lost 7, with 4 bases in between. The V gene's germline CDR1 is SGHDN and CDR2 FVKESK. The CDR3 length is 11 residues. The CDR3 sequence is CASSQVGTQYF. DNA for the CDR3: TGTGCCAGCAGCCAAGTGGGGACCCAGTACTTC.

This clonotype has only a few counts. The chain is built from TRBV5-1 and TRBJ2-1; 8 positions match TRBD1. There are 15 residues in the CDR3. The germline V gene has CDR1 SGHRS and CDR2 YFSETQ. V lost 1 base and J lost 4; bases outside the gene matches: 4. CDR3 region: CASSLQGQGYNEQFF. CDR3 in DNA: TGCGCCAGCAGCTTGCAAGGACAGGGTTACAATGAGCAGTTCTTC. Supplemented by reference TRBV5-1 and TRBJ2-1, the full variable domain reads KAGVTQTPRYLIKTRGQQVTLSCSPISGHRSVSWYQQTPGQGLQFLFEYFSETQRNKGNFPGRFSGRQFSNSRSEMNVSTLELGDSALYLCASSLQGQGYNEQFFGPGTRLTVL.

This sequence joins TRBV4-3 and TRBJ2-7; no definite D call. In germline, CDR1 is LGHNA, CDR2 YSLEER. V dropped 0 bases and J dropped 0 bases, with 21 bases sitting between them. This CDR3 comprises 19 residues. The CDR3 coding sequence is TGCGCCAGCAGCCAAGATCTCTCCACGAGGATCACAAGCTCCTACGAGCAGTACTTC. This translates into CASSQDLSTRITSSYEQYF.